A selection of T cell receptor beta chains follows, all from one sample in a study of shared T cell receptors in the human thymus. Sequencing used immunoSEQ multiplex PCR; TCRdb keeps in-frame clones, though not all of them. The sample has a few hundred thousand clones, just under 95% seen once. The material sequenced was thymocytes. These TCRs come from a human donor. Both conserved end residues are part of each CDR3.

V: TRBV25-1; J: TRBJ1-2; CDR3: CASRKTGHYGYTF
V: TRBV5-1; J: TRBJ2-4; CDR3: CASRLDTENIQYF
V: TRBV2; J: TRBJ2-2; CDR3: CASTLPGELFF
V: TRBV7-6; J: TRBJ2-7; CDR3: CASSPGTGAYGTSGLITYEQYF
V: TRBV28; J: TRBJ1-1; CDR3: CASSCRAGEAFF
V: TRBV19; J: TRBJ2-1; CDR3: CASIPQGYEQFF
V: TRBV9; J: TRBJ2-1; CDR3: CASSPPKASYNEQFF
V: TRBV29-1; J: TRBJ2-7; CDR3: CSGLDLFSYEQYF
V: TRBV6-5; J: TRBJ2-5; CDR3: CASSYGQLQETQYF
V: TRBV5-4; J: TRBJ2-7; CDR3: CASSLAAGGQYEQYF
V: TRBV11-2; J: TRBJ1-3; CDR3: CASSEPRGGLYF
V: TRBV1; J: TRBJ2-7; CDR3: CTSSQDRERDLANPYEQYF
V: TRBV27; J: TRBJ2-1; CDR3: CASSPTGQGSNEQFF
V: TRBV11-2; J: TRBJ2-7; CDR3: CASSLGRAGHEQYF
V: TRBV19; J: TRBJ2-2; CDR3: CASSPQREEVGELFF
V: TRBV28; J: TRBJ2-7; CDR3: CASSLHGRAEQYF
V: TRBV25-1; J: TRBJ1-3; CDR3: CASSKGSSGNTIYF
V: TRBV9; J: TRBJ1-1; CDR3: CASSVPGQGAVNTEAFF
V: TRBV28; J: TRBJ2-7; CDR3: CASSHYHRATRLAGGRQKHYEQYF
V: TRBV28; J: TRBJ2-5; CDR3: CASSYGTGQETQYF
V: TRBV29-1; J: TRBJ2-5; CDR3: CSVEWTSGTQYF
V: TRBV5-6; J: TRBJ2-3; CDR3: CASSAGTSSTDTQYF
V: TRBV27; J: TRBJ1-1; CDR3: CASSLSRAREDATEAFF
V: TRBV5-1; J: TRBJ1-1; CDR3: CASSRGGVNTEAFF
V: TRBV27; J: TRBJ2-3; CDR3: CASMPAIIWGGIRTDTQYF
V: TRBV28; J: TRBJ2-1; CDR3: CASSLPRDRSSYNEQFF
V: TRBV12-5; J: TRBJ2-2; CDR3: CASGPRSHGRNTGELFF
V: TRBV5-5; J: TRBJ2-7; CDR3: CASKRELGGLLGEQYF
V: TRBV7-3; J: TRBJ2-4; CDR3: CASSSTGEAKNIQYF
V: TRBV30; J: TRBJ2-7; CDR3: CAWSVDTGIYEQYF
V: TRBV15; J: TRBJ2-1; CDR3: CATSRTNRGGYNEQFF
V: TRBV7-2; J: TRBJ1-5; CDR3: CASSLAPPNGQPQHF
V: TRBV7-9; J: TRBJ1-1; CDR3: CASTGDRGETEAFF
V: TRBV27; J: TRBJ2-1; CDR3: CASTHRSSYNEQFF
V: TRBV6-6; J: TRBJ2-7; CDR3: CASSYSGQGPYEQYF
V: TRBV27; J: TRBJ1-1; CDR3: CASRLGGLNTEAFF
V: TRBV6-1; J: TRBJ2-7; CDR3: CASSEAASGAAEQYF
V: TRBV19; J: TRBJ2-3; CDR3: CASSMRLLRDTQYF
V: TRBV5-1; J: TRBJ2-1; CDR3: CASSWGLAGDRFF
V: TRBV7-4; J: TRBJ2-6; CDR3: CATGPLSPGANVLTF
V: TRBV7-6; J: TRBJ2-6; CDR3: CASRYLGAGSSGANVLTF
V: TRBV6-5; J: TRBJ1-2; CDR3: CASSSGRSHFYGYTF
V: TRBV29-1; J: TRBJ2-1; CDR3: CSVVFRSGVQGARNEQFF
V: TRBV9; J: TRBJ2-5; CDR3: CASSPGGVPRETQYF
V: TRBV27; J: TRBJ2-5; CDR3: CASSSPTVAGTETQYF
V: TRBV19; J: TRBJ1-2; CDR3: CASSTGQGANYGYTF
V: TRBV5-4; J: TRBJ1-4; CDR3: CASTARATNEKLFF
V: TRBV7-6; J: TRBJ2-7; CDR3: CASSDTSGSKGVYEQYF
V: TRBV9; J: TRBJ2-7; CDR3: CASSAVWTGYEQYF
V: TRBV27; J: TRBJ2-5; CDR3: CASSFGGPMGLKTQYF
V: TRBV27; J: TRBJ2-3; CDR3: CASSLWTSGRFPPDTQYF
V: TRBV6-5; J: TRBJ2-7; CDR3: CASSSGTSGRYEQYF
V: TRBV5-1; J: TRBJ1-2; CDR3: CASSLRWDYGYTF
V: TRBV4-1; J: TRBJ2-7; CDR3: CASSQSQRTGGVYEQYF
V: TRBV7-9; J: TRBJ2-3; CDR3: CASSPPPDTQYF